Shown below are 25 T cell receptor beta chains from a single sample sequenced in a study of blood T cell repertoires in COVID-19. Assay used: immunoSEQ multiplex PCR; TCRdb lists only in-frame clones, some missing. The sample shows roughly 220,000 clones, almost 90% of them seen only once. The sample taken for sequencing was PBMCs or T cells enriched from blood (not recorded which). Every receptor here comes from a woman aged 50 to 60 with acute COVID-19.

This clone came up a few times. CDR3 sequence reads: CASSYSVQSYNEQFF. CDR3 nucleotide sequence: TGTGCCAGCAGTTACTCCGTACAGTCCTACAATGAGCAGTTCTTC. The J gene is TRBJ2-1, the V gene TRBV6-6; D gene unclear. This CDR3 comprises 15 residues. Trimming took off 0 bases at V and 1 base at J, with 7 bases between the two ends. Germline CDR1 reads MNHNY; CDR2 reads SVGAGI (reference sequence).

V gene TRBV7-9 combines with J gene TRBJ1-3; D unresolved. V was trimmed by 1 base and J by 0 bases, leaving 4 bases between them. Germline assignment: CDR1 SEHNR and CDR2 FQNEAQ (reference sequence). This CDR3 has 14 amino acids. The CDR3: CASSLEYSGNTIYF. CDR3 nucleotide sequence: TGTGCCAGCAGCTTAGAATACTCTGGAAACACCATATATTTT. Using reference TRBV7-9 and TRBJ1-3 for the parts outside the CDR3, the full variable domain is DTGVSQNPRHKITKRGQNVTFRCDPISEHNRLYWYRQTLGQGPEFLTYFQNEAQLEKSRLLSDRFSAERPKGSFSTLEIQRTEQGDSAMYLCASSLEYSGNTIYFGEGSWLTVV.

The chain links TRBV7-9 to TRBJ2-7, with 10 nucleotides matching TRBD2. This CDR3 is 17 amino acids long. The germline gives CDR1 SEHNR, CDR2 FQNEAQ (reference sequence). Losses at the gene ends were 5 bases for V and 4 bases for J; bases not matched to a gene: 14. The CDR3 sequence: CASSLPVVAGGGYEQYF. The CDR3 DNA follows: TGTGCCAGCAGCCTTCCGGTGGTAGCGGGAGGAGGGTACGAGCAGTACTTC.

This rearrangement joins TRBV7-2 to TRBJ2-3; TRBD2 matches at 15 bases. Per the germline V gene, CDR1 is SGHTA and CDR2 is FQGNSA. The CDR3 loop spans 16 amino acids. V was clipped by 5 bases and J by 9 bases; unmatched bases: 9. CDR3 bases: TGTGCCAGCAGCGCGGGACTAGCGGGGGGTCGGGGGACGCAGTATTTT. Protein sequence: CASSAGLAGGRGTQYF. Full variable domain (remainder filled in from reference TRBV7-2 and TRBJ2-3): GAGVSQSPSNKVTEKGKDVELRCDPISGHTALYWYRQSLGQGLEFLIYFQGNSAPDKSGLPSDRFSAERTGGSVSTLTIQRTQQEDSAVYLCASSAGLAGGRGTQYFGPGTRLTVL.

J is TRBJ2-7 and V is TRBV4-1; 13 bases are a match to TRBD2. Germline assignment: CDR1 MGHRA and CDR2 YSYEKL. V lost 3 bases and J lost 0; bases outside the gene matches: 5. The CDR3 loop spans 17 amino acids. The CDR3 spells CASSHGLAGASSYEQYF. Written as DNA, the CDR3 is TGCGCCAGCAGCCACGGACTAGCGGGAGCGAGCTCCTACGAGCAGTACTTC.

DNA of the CDR3: TGTGCCACGGGAGGGGGGGACACGAACACCGGGGAGCTGTTTTTT. This translates into CATGGGDTNTGELFF. The chain couples TRBV24-1 to TRBJ2-2; tentatively, D is TRBD2 (7 bases). The CDR3 has 15 residues. Germline CDR1 KGHDR, CDR2 SFDVKD. V was clipped by 10 bases and J by 0 bases, with 14 bases between them.

This chain links TRBV2 with TRBJ2-7, with 10 bases identical to TRBD2. Germline CDR1 and CDR2: SNHLY and FYNNEI. The CDR3 totals 14 residues. Trimming cost V 7 bases and J 2 bases; bases outside gene matches: 5. The CDR3 DNA follows: TGTGCCAGCATTTTGACTAGCGGGCCCTACGAGCAGTACTTC. Encoded protein: CASILTSGPYEQYF.

The rearrangement uses TRBV9 and TRBJ1-3; D unclear. The CDR3 is made up of 16 amino acids. The V end was cut by 4 bases, the J end by 4 bases, with 18 bases between. Per germline, CDR1 SGDLS and CDR2 YYNGEE. The DNA for the CDR3 is TGTGCCAGCAGCCCCCGGTTGGAGGCATGGGGAAACACCATATATTTT. This codes for CASSPRLEAWGNTIYF.

This chain uses TRBV3-1 (or the pseudogene TRBV3-2) with TRBJ2-3; TRBD2 matches at 11 bases. Germline loops: CDR1 LGHDT, CDR2 YNNKEL (reference sequence). The CDR3 extends over 18 amino acids. J lost 3 bases, V lost 4 bases, and 12 bases had no gene match. The CDR3 reads CASSPQYRTSGSTDTQYF. The CDR3 DNA reads TGTGCCAGCAGCCCCCAATACCGAACTAGCGGGAGTACAGATACGCAGTATTTT.

V and J are TRBV12-3 or TRBV12-4 and TRBJ1-4; TRBD1 agrees at 10 bases. The CDR3 has 13 residues. V gave up 7 bases and J gave up 8 bases; unmatched junction bases: 4. The CDR3 loop reads CASKGQGVEKLFF. The CDR3 nucleotides read TGTGCCAGCAAAGGACAGGGGGTGGAAAAACTGTTTTTT.

The gene calls are TRBV27 and TRBJ1-6, with TRBD1 matching 8 bases. CDR1 and CDR2 (germline): MNHEY, SMNVEV (reference sequence). The CDR3 has 15 residues. V lost 7 bases and J lost 9; bases outside the gene matches: 11. Written as DNA, the CDR3 is TGTGCCAGCAAGTGGGCAGGGGGCGACAGTTCACCCCTCCACTTT. It yields the protein CASKWAGGDSSPLHF.

The chain's CDR3 is CASSFRAGANTGELFF. In DNA, the CDR3 is TGTGCCAGCAGCTTCCGAGCGGGAGCGAACACCGGGGAGCTGTTTTTT. The V and J genes are TRBV7-3 and TRBJ2-2, with 8 bases that match TRBD2. The CDR3 loop spans 16 amino acids. Germline values: CDR1 SGHTA, CDR2 FQGTGA. Trimming cost V 3 bases and J 0 bases; bases outside gene matches: 3.

The CDR3 sequence is CASSRDYPYEQYF. The CDR3 coding sequence is TGTGCCAGCAGCCGGGACTATCCCTACGAGCAGTACTTC. This chain joins TRBV7-8 and TRBJ2-7; TRBD2 agrees at 7 bases. J was trimmed by 2 bases and V by 5 bases; bases with no gene match: 3. The CDR3 spans 13 residues. CDR1 and CDR2 (germline): SGHVS, FQNEAQ.

The chain links TRBV3-1 (or the pseudogene TRBV3-2) to TRBJ1-5, with 11 bases fitting TRBD1. After removal of 3 bases from V and 15 bases from J, the junction contained 13 bases not matched to a gene. The CDR3 loop spans 15 amino acids. In germline, CDR1 is LGHDT, CDR2 YNNKEL (reference sequence). Here the CDR3 DNA reads TGTGCCAGCAGCCACTACCCCAGCCGGGACAGGGGGATGCATTTT. Its protein is CASSHYPSRDRGMHF.

This clone was counted a few times. The V gene is TRBV7-9, the J gene TRBJ1-6, with D possibly matching TRBD1 (5 bases). The CDR3 consists of 15 residues. The V end lost 1 base, the J end lost 5 bases, and 9 bases lay between the germline ends. Germline lookup yields CDR1 SEHNR and CDR2 FQNEAQ (reference sequence). CDR3 sequence (DNA): TGTGCCAGCAGCTTAGGACAGCCTGATAATTCACCCCTCCACTTT. Protein product: CASSLGQPDNSPLHF. Complete variable domain (other parts from reference TRBV7-9 and TRBJ1-6): DTGVSQNPRHKITKRGQNVTFRCDPISEHNRLYWYRQTLGQGPEFLTYFQNEAQLEKSRLLSDRFSAERPKGSFSTLEIQRTEQGDSAMYLCASSLGQPDNSPLHFGNGTRLTVT.

This chain joins TRBV18 and TRBJ1-4; possibly TRBD1 for D (5 bases). The CDR3 spans 15 residues. V was clipped by 0 bases and J by 7 bases, with 12 bases between them. Germline CDR1 is KGHSH and CDR2 is LQKENI. As DNA, the CDR3 is TGTGCCAGCTCACCACCGGCTAATAGGGGTGAAAAACTGTTTTTT. Amino acid sequence: CASSPPANRGEKLFF.

The chain employs TRBV5-1 and TRBJ2-7; 8 bases align to TRBD2. CDR1 is SGHRS and CDR2 is YFSETQ in the germline V gene. The CDR3 runs to 15 residues. J was trimmed by 2 bases and V by 4 bases; bases with no gene match: 8. The CDR3 is CASSRSGTTTYEQYF. The CDR3 bases are TGCGCCAGCAGCCGTAGCGGGACCACTACCTACGAGCAGTACTTC.

The chain has TRBV7-9 and TRBJ2-7; a possible D gene is TRBD2 (5 bases). Looked up from germline, CDR1 is SEHNR and CDR2 is FQNEAQ (reference sequence). V lost 4 bases, J lost 3 bases, and 13 bases lay in between. This CDR3 spans 14 amino acids. The CDR3 nucleotides are TGTGCCAGCAGCTCAACAACGGGGAGCTACGAGCAGTACTTC. Amino acids: CASSSTTGSYEQYF.

CDR3 residues: CASGLGQGIGAFF. The CDR3 nucleotides read TGTGCTAGTGGTTTAGGACAGGGTATCGGGGCTTTCTTT. This chain links TRBV12-5 with TRBJ1-1; 8 bases match TRBD1. The V and J ends lost 3 bases and 11 bases, in that order; junction bases with no gene match: 8. The CDR3 is 13 residues long. CDR1 and CDR2 from the germline V gene are LGHNT and FRNRAP.

This clone has a handful of counts. V gene TRBV27 combines with J gene TRBJ1-5; D gene ambiguous. Germline-derived CDR1 and CDR2 are MNHEY and SMNVEV (reference sequence). This CDR3 region has 13 residues. The V end lost 5 bases, the J end lost 4 bases, and 9 bases lay between the germline ends. The CDR3 bases are TGTGCCAGCAGTAGACGGGAGAATCAGCCCCAGCATTTT. Translation gives CASSRRENQPQHF.

This clone was seen more than once but under ten times. The chain uses TRBV4-1 and TRBJ1-2, with 8 positions matching TRBD1. The CDR3 covers 15 residues. Trimming removed 0 bases from V and 0 bases from J; junction bases left unmatched: 0. Germline CDR1 MGHRA, CDR2 YSYEKL. The CDR3 DNA reads as TGCGCCAGCAGCCAAGACAGGGGGCCTAACTATGGCTACACCTTC. Residues: CASSQDRGPNYGYTF.

The J gene is TRBJ2-7, the V gene TRBV5-6; D is uncertain. V lost 1 base and J 4 bases, leaving 3 bases between the germline ends. The CDR3 has 11 amino acids. Germline V gene data show CDR1 as SGHDT and CDR2 as YYEEEE. DNA for the CDR3: TGTGCCAGCAGCTTGCGGTACGAGCAGTACTTC. Amino acid sequence: CASSLRYEQYF.

This clone occurred a few times. This chain uses TRBV3-1 (or the pseudogene TRBV3-2) with TRBJ1-4, with 7 positions matching TRBD1. Germline lookup yields CDR1 LGHDT and CDR2 YNNKEL (reference sequence). Germline trimming cut 4 bases from V and 4 bases from J; bases unmatched to any gene: 3. The CDR3 extends over 14 amino acids. This chain's CDR3 is CASSPGGLNEKLFF. CDR3 in DNA: TGTGCCAGCAGCCCAGGGGGTCTTAATGAAAAACTGTTTTTT.

The chain joins TRBV27 to TRBJ2-1, with 9 bases aligning to TRBD2. CDR1 is MNHEY and CDR2 is SMNVEV in the germline V gene (reference sequence). Unmatched junction bases numbered 17, after V lost 4 bases and J lost 7 bases. The CDR3 length is 18 residues. CDR3 amino acids: CASSSGKLSGRLRNEQFF. The DNA for the CDR3 is TGTGCCAGCAGTTCGGGAAAACTAAGCGGGAGGCTTAGGAATGAGCAGTTCTTC.

The chain combines TRBV6-4 with TRBJ2-3, with TRBD2 matching over 12 bases. CDR1 and CDR2 (germline): MRHNA, SNTAGT. The trim removed 0 bases at V and 2 bases at J, leaving 3 bases unmatched. This CDR3 has 17 residues. This chain's CDR3 is CASSDSTSGGTTDTQYF. The CDR3 DNA reads as TGTGCCAGCAGTGACTCCACTAGCGGGGGGACCACAGATACGCAGTATTTT.